Shown below are 28 T cell receptor beta chains from a single sample sequenced in a study of cytomegalovirus exposure and HLA in healthy donors. It was with 60 Vbeta and 13 Jbeta primers that the PCR ran. Produced via immunoSEQ multiplex PCR; TCRdb's table is partial and in-frame only. The table lists about 140,000 clones, 72% of them singletons. The sample comprised PBMCs. All receptors derive from a man in his fifties in good health and CMV-seropositive.

This clone was seen a few times. The chain has TRBV6-1 and TRBJ2-7; D remains unclear. The CDR3 loop spans 14 amino acids. Germline V gene sequence: CDR1 MNHNS, CDR2 SASEGT. Trimming took 4 bases from V and 0 from J, leaving 10 bases between them. The CDR3 sequence is CASSVLLSSYEQYF. The DNA for the CDR3 is TGTGCCAGCAGTGTACTACTAAGCTCCTACGAGCAGTACTTC.

This clone was counted between two and nine times. V is TRBV19 and J is TRBJ1-5; a weak D match, TRBD1 (5 bases). The V gene lost 3 bases and the J gene lost 3 bases, with 12 bases spanning the gap. The CDR3 totals 15 residues. From germline, CDR1 is LNHDA and CDR2 SQIVND (reference sequence). CDR3 region: CASSMSQGDNQPQHF. The CDR3 DNA is TGTGCCAGTAGTATGAGTCAGGGCGACAATCAGCCCCAGCATTTT.

This clone was recorded once. V gene TRBV19 combines with J gene TRBJ1-1; D gene unclear. CDR3 length equals 13 residues. Germline CDR1 is LNHDA and CDR2 is SQIVND (reference sequence). V was cut by 3 bases and J by 3 bases, with 8 bases left in between. CDR3 sequence: CASSMEGYTEAFF. The CDR3 DNA sequence: TGTGCCAGTAGTATGGAGGGTTACACTGAAGCTTTCTTT.

In nucleotides, the CDR3 is TGTGCCAGCAGTTACTCGAGGATAGGGAACACTGAAGCTTTCTTT. Its translation: CASSYSRIGNTEAFF. The chain uses TRBV6-5 and TRBJ1-1; D unresolved. CDR1 and CDR2 from the germline V gene are MNHEY and SVGAGI. The germline V and J ends were trimmed by 0 bases and 1 base, with 9 bases remaining between them. This CDR3 region has 15 residues.

The chain combines TRBV19 with TRBJ2-7; D may be TRBD2 (5 bases). The V and J ends lost 3 bases and 5 bases respectively, with 11 bases between them. Per germline, CDR1 LNHDA and CDR2 SQIVND (reference sequence). The CDR3 is 13 amino acids. For the CDR3, the DNA is TGTGCCAGTAGTATCTCCTCGGGAAACGAGCAGTACTTC. Translated: CASSISSGNEQYF.

This clone was recorded only once. The V call is TRBV14, the J call TRBJ1-1; tentatively, D is TRBD1 (6 bases). The CDR3 sequence is 13 residues long. Trimming removed 8 bases from V and 1 base from J, with 11 bases in between. The germline gives CDR1 SGHDN, CDR2 FVKESK. CDR3 region: CASLRQENTEAFF. Here the CDR3 DNA reads TGTGCCAGCTTACGACAGGAGAACACTGAAGCTTTCTTT.

This clone was counted a single time. The chain couples TRBV19 to TRBJ1-2; 8 positions agree with TRBD1. V shed 6 bases, J shed 4 bases, and the junction held 10 bases outside the gene matches. The CDR3 extends over 15 amino acids. Germline loops: CDR1 LNHDA, CDR2 SQIVND (reference sequence). The CDR3 coding sequence is TGTGCCAGTAGCACTCAGGGGGCTCGGGTCTATGGCTACACCTTC. Encoded protein: CASSTQGARVYGYTF.

The genes are TRBV18 and TRBJ1-1, with D perhaps TRBD1 (5 bases). CDR1 is KGHSH, CDR2 LQKENI, per germline. Trimming stripped 2 bases from V and 4 bases from J, with 17 bases between. This CDR3 has 16 residues. CDR3 protein: CASSPSSTPRGTEAFF. In DNA form, the CDR3 reads TGTGCCAGCTCACCATCCTCGACGCCTAGGGGCACTGAAGCTTTCTTT.

V and J are TRBV5-1 and TRBJ1-1; D is uncertain. The CDR3 is 14 residues long. Germline V lookup: CDR1 SGHRS, CDR2 YFSETQ. Deletions cut 4 bases from V and 5 bases from J, with 15 bases between. The CDR3 DNA sequence: TGCGCCAGCAGCACCGGGAATCTGGGTACTGAAGCTTTCTTT. This gives the protein CASSTGNLGTEAFF.

Only a few counts were recorded for this clone. This rearrangement joins TRBV5-5 to TRBJ2-1; 7 bases map to TRBD1. The junction had 6 bases not matched to a gene; V was cut back by 3 bases and J by 6 bases. Germline-derived CDR1 and CDR2 are SGHKS and YYEKEE (reference sequence). This CDR3 has 14 amino acids. The CDR3 DNA reads TGTGCCAGCAGCTCCCTGTACAGGGGCAATGAGCAGTTCTTC. Its translation: CASSSLYRGNEQFF.

This clone appeared once. J is TRBJ2-1 and V is TRBV6-5; tentatively, D is TRBD1 (5 bases). The germline V and J ends were trimmed by 1 base and 2 bases, with 9 bases remaining between them. Germline V gene sequence: CDR1 MNHEY, CDR2 SVGAGI. The CDR3 runs to 15 residues. CDR3 nucleotide sequence: TGTGCCAGCAGTTACTGGGGCGGAACCTACAATGAGCAGTTCTTC. Translated, it gives CASSYWGGTYNEQFF.

The J gene is TRBJ2-7, the V gene TRBV7-2; possibly TRBD1 for D (5 bases). V lost 5 bases and J 4 bases, leaving 6 bases between the germline ends. The CDR3 is made up of 11 amino acids. Germline V gene lookup returns CDR1 SGHTA and CDR2 FQGNSA. CDR3 bases: TGTGCCAGCAGCCCAGGGTACGAGCAGTACTTC. It yields the protein CASSPGYEQYF.

V is TRBV5-6 and J is TRBJ2-5, with TRBD2 matching 7 bases. CDR3 length equals 13 residues. V gave up 5 bases and J gave up 5 bases; unmatched junction bases: 6. Looked up from germline, CDR1 is SGHDT and CDR2 is YYEEEE. Here the CDR3 DNA reads TGTGCCAGCAGTCGAAGCGGGGCGGAGACCCAGTACTTC. Protein: CASSRSGAETQYF. The entire variable domain, with the rest obtained from reference TRBV5-6 and TRBJ2-5, is as follows: DAGVTQSPTHLIKTRGQQVTLRCSPKSGHDTVSWYQQALGQGPQFIFQYYEEEERQRGNFPDRFSGHQFPNYSSELNVNALLLGDSALYLCASSRSGAETQYFGPGTRLLVL.

J is TRBJ1-4 and V is TRBV11-3; 7 bases agree with TRBD1. This CDR3 is built from 15 residues. CDR1 and CDR2 from the germline V gene are SGHNT and YENEEA. J gave up 7 bases and V 5 bases, and 10 bases lay outside the gene matches. CDR3 nucleotides: TGTGCCAGCAGCCCCCCGACAGGGTCGGGTGAAAAACTGTTTTTT. Its translation is CASSPPTGSGEKLFF.

V and J are TRBV27 and TRBJ2-7; 8 bases match TRBD2. The CDR3 is 17 residues long. Germline loops: CDR1 MNHEY, CDR2 SMNVEV (reference sequence). With 5 bases clipped from V and 4 bases from J, the junction kept 16 bases outside the gene matches. The CDR3 protein is CASSPLMAGAGEYEQYF. DNA for the CDR3: TGTGCCAGCAGTCCCCTCATGGCAGGAGCGGGAGAGTACGAGCAGTACTTC.

The chain is built from TRBV11-3 and TRBJ2-1; 8 nucleotides line up with TRBD2. From germline, CDR1 is SGHNT and CDR2 YENEEA. There are 17 residues in the CDR3. V dropped 6 bases and J dropped 0; count of bases not matched to a gene: 10. The DNA of the CDR3 is TGTGCCAGCAGGACGAAGTGGAGCGGGAGCTCCTACAATGAGCAGTTCTTC. This encodes CASRTKWSGSSYNEQFF.

The chain links TRBV11-3 to TRBJ1-1; unclear D gene. V was pared by 4 bases and J by 2 bases, with 5 bases between. The CDR3 loop spans 12 amino acids. Germline values: CDR1 SGHNT, CDR2 YENEEA. CDR3 bases: TGTGCCAGCAGCTCATTCAACACTGAAGCTTTCTTT. This sequence encodes CASSSFNTEAFF.

The V call is TRBV27, the J call TRBJ2-7, with a weak D call TRBD1 (6 bases). Germline V gene data show CDR1 as MNHEY and CDR2 as SMNVEV (reference sequence). V lost 6 bases, J lost 7 bases, and 16 bases lay in between. The CDR3 sequence is 13 residues long. In DNA, the CDR3 is TGTGCCAGCAGGCCGACAGGCAACTGGGAGCAGTACTTC. Its protein is CASRPTGNWEQYF.

This clone was seen a handful of times. V gene TRBV5-1 combines with J gene TRBJ1-1; a weak D match, TRBD1 (6 bases). V dropped 3 bases and J dropped 0 bases, with 12 bases sitting between them. CDR3 length: 15 residues. The germline CDR1 and CDR2 sequences are SGHRS and YFSETQ. The CDR3 DNA reads as TGCGCCAGCAGCTCCTCAGGGACAATGAACACTGAAGCTTTCTTT. It codes for CASSSSGTMNTEAFF.

This clone was counted between two and nine times. This chain links TRBV7-6 with TRBJ1-4, with D possibly being TRBD1 (6 bases). Germline V CDR1 and CDR2: SGHVS, FNYEAQ. This CDR3 has 17 residues. Trimming left V 5 bases short and J 2 bases short, with 18 bases between. The CDR3 loop reads CASSLQGISSTNEKLFF. The DNA for the CDR3 is TGTGCCAGCAGCCTACAGGGAATAAGTTCGACTAATGAAAAACTGTTTTTT.

The rearrangement joins TRBV27 to TRBJ1-6; no clear D. The CDR3 is 16 residues long. CDR1 and CDR2 (germline): MNHEY, SMNVEV (reference sequence). The V end lost 4 bases, the J end lost 0 bases, and 10 bases lay between the germline ends. In DNA, the CDR3 is TGTGCCAGCAGTTCTTGGTCCAGCTCCTATAATTCACCCCTCCACTTT. Translating it yields CASSSWSSSYNSPLHF.

The V and J genes are TRBV5-6 and TRBJ2-3, with D possibly being TRBD1 (5 bases). The CDR3 extends over 13 amino acids. The V and J ends lost 4 bases and 3 bases respectively, with 9 bases between them. Germline V gene data show CDR1 as SGHDT and CDR2 as YYEEEE. The DNA of the CDR3 is TGTGCCAGCAGCAGCCAGGGAACAGATACGCAGTATTTT. This sequence encodes CASSSQGTDTQYF.

The rearrangement joins TRBV5-1 to TRBJ2-2; D is undetermined. Germline V CDR1 and CDR2: SGHRS, YFSETQ. With 0 bases removed from V and 1 base from J, the gap between germline ends came to 10 bases. The length of the CDR3 is 16 residues. CDR3 residues: CASSLDRTVNTGELFF. The DNA for the CDR3 is TGCGCCAGCAGCTTGGATAGAACCGTGAACACCGGGGAGCTGTTTTTT.

This clone was recorded a few times. This sequence joins TRBV5-5 and TRBJ1-4; 7 bases line up with TRBD1. V lost 3 bases to trimming and J lost 3 bases; unmatched junction nucleotides: 8. This CDR3 comprises 16 residues. Germline CDR1 reads SGHKS; CDR2 reads YYEKEE (reference sequence). CDR3 protein: CASSSPGGLSNEKLFF. CDR3 DNA sequence: TGTGCCAGCAGCTCCCCAGGGGGACTGTCTAATGAAAAACTGTTTTTT.

This clone showed up just once. V usage is TRBV6-1 and J usage is TRBJ1-6; D call uncertain. Germline V gene lookup returns CDR1 MNHNS and CDR2 SASEGT. This CDR3 spans 13 amino acids. Between the trimmed V and J ends, which lost 3 bases and 7 bases, there was a span of 7 bases. The CDR3 spells CASSEGMNSPLHF. CDR3 in DNA: TGTGCCAGCAGTGAGGGCATGAATTCACCCCTCCACTTT.

The chain uses TRBV15 and TRBJ1-4; possible D gene TRBD1, 5 bases. With 3 bases removed from V and 0 bases from J, the gap between germline ends came to 11 bases. Germline V gene lookup returns CDR1 LNHNV and CDR2 YYDKDF (reference sequence). CDR3 length: 16 residues. This chain's CDR3 is CATSSREFSTNEKLFF. The CDR3 DNA sequence: TGTGCCACCAGCAGCAGGGAATTCTCAACTAATGAAAAACTGTTTTTT.

The chain couples TRBV27 to TRBJ2-7, with 11 bases identical to TRBD2. The germline gives CDR1 MNHEY, CDR2 SMNVEV (reference sequence). The CDR3 runs 14 residues. V lost 5 bases and J lost 5; bases outside the gene matches: 5. CDR3 sequence reads: CASSPTSGSNEQYF. In DNA, the CDR3 is TGTGCCAGCAGTCCAACTAGCGGGAGTAACGAGCAGTACTTC.

V and J are TRBV7-9 and TRBJ1-5; D perhaps matches TRBD1 (5 bases). The V end lost 2 bases, the J end lost 3 bases, and 20 bases lay between the germline ends. Germline CDR1 reads SEHNR; CDR2 reads FQNEAQ (reference sequence). The CDR3 sequence is 18 residues long. CDR3 loop: CASSLTRYQGGTNQPQHF. For the CDR3, the DNA is TGTGCCAGCAGCTTAACGCGGTATCAGGGAGGGACCAATCAGCCCCAGCATTTT.